This T cell receptor (beta chain) was identified in a study of vaccination and CD4 T cells after COVID-19. This clonotype came up a few times. Its antigen is still unknown. With the Oncomine TCR Beta short-read assay, DNA from cultured CD4+ T cells was sequenced. TCRdb processed the PCR reads anew with MiXCR; each CDR3 protein has one entry. The sample includes over 25,000 distinct CDR3 sequences, 62% seen only once; the top ten take less than 20%. The V gene's germline CDR1 is LNHDA and CDR2 SQIVND (reference sequence). V lost 3 bases and J lost 5, with 17 bases in between. There are 16 residues in the CDR3. Treatment meaning: approximately 9-day PBMC culture with coronavirus spike peptide pools or control peptides (ViraFEST assay).

The sample was CD4+ T cells from blood, cultured in vitro, taken after SARS-CoV-2 vaccination. The origin of this receptor is a human donor who received a COVID-19 vaccine. The chain combines TRBV19 with TRBJ1-5; D may be TRBD1 (6 bases). As DNA, the CDR3 is TGTGCCAGTAGTATGAGGGGGGGCGGGCGAGATCAGCCCCAGCATTTT. Residues: CASSMRGGGRDQPQHF.